What follows are 15 T cell receptor beta chains derived from one specimen sequenced in a study of response to subunit inactivated influenza vaccine. One entry per CDR3 protein, called by TCRdb with MiXCR from the RT-PCR reads. The sample has hundreds of thousands of distinct CDR3 sequences, about 11% seen once. In addition, the sample was reused for a study of T cells expressing NK-cell markers. That source reports: Template switching by 5'RACE with UMIs generated the TCR beta cDNA.

The starting material was PBMCs from blood, obtained on the day of vaccination. All receptors come from a man aged 45-60 years who received an inactivated influenza vaccine.

J is TRBJ2-3 and V is TRBV5-4, with D perhaps TRBD1 or TRBD2 (6 bases each). CDR3 length: 19 amino acids. Trimming shortened V by 3 bases and J by 4 bases, and 27 bases separated the two germline ends. Germline CDR1 is SGHNT and CDR2 is YYREEE (reference sequence). This CDR3 is CASSWAAGWAGGHPDTQYF. Here the CDR3 DNA reads TGTGCCAGCAGCTGGGCTGCAGGGTGGGCCGGGGGCCACCCAGATACGCAGTATTTT.

This clonotype was observed at least ten times. V and J are TRBV7-9 and TRBJ2-1, with unresolved D. Trimming removed 6 bases from V and 5 bases from J, with 11 bases in between. There are 13 residues in the CDR3. Germline V gene lookup returns CDR1 SEHNR and CDR2 FQNEAQ (reference sequence). CDR3 nucleotides: TGTGCCAGCAGGGGGTTCTCTCACAATGAGCAGTTCTTC. The encoded protein is CASRGFSHNEQFF.

The V and J genes are TRBV10-3 and TRBJ2-3; D is unclear. Germline CDR1 ENHRY, CDR2 SYGVKD. CDR3 length equals 13 residues. V lost 3 bases, J lost 5 bases, and 9 bases lay in between. The CDR3 DNA is TGTGCCATCAGTGATTCATGGGTAGATACGCAGTATTTT. It codes for CAISDSWVDTQYF.

This clonotype was picked up a small number of times. This rearrangement joins TRBV11-2 to TRBJ2-4; a weak D match, TRBD1 (5 bases). CDR3 length: 16 amino acids. Germline V CDR1 and CDR2: SGHAT, FQNNGV. Trimming stripped 4 bases from V and 8 bases from J, with 21 bases between. In DNA, the CDR3 is TGTGCCAGCAGCTCTCTAGGTGGACACCCCCGGGACATTCAGTACTTC. It encodes CASSSLGGHPRDIQYF.

This clonotype was found a few times. The V and J genes are TRBV7-6 and TRBJ2-7; 7 nucleotides agree with TRBD2. The length of the CDR3 is 15 residues. J gave up 2 bases and V 4 bases, and 8 bases lay outside the gene matches. Germline V gene data show CDR1 as SGHVS and CDR2 as FNYEAQ. The CDR3 sequence is CASSYDSGTTYEQYF. CDR3 sequence (DNA): TGTGCCAGCAGCTACGACTCCGGGACTACCTACGAGCAGTACTTC.

This clonotype was observed many times. The chain couples TRBV7-2 to TRBJ2-5; D remains ambiguous. The germline CDR1 and CDR2 sequences are SGHTA and FQGNSA. CDR3 length: 12 residues. With 3 bases removed from V and 4 bases from J, the gap between germline ends came to 6 bases. The CDR3: CASSFNRETQYF. Here the CDR3 DNA reads TGTGCCAGCAGCTTTAATAGAGAGACCCAGTACTTC.

The rearrangement uses TRBV6-7 and TRBJ2-5; TRBD2 agrees at 8 bases. TRBV6-7 is noted as an ORF with a role that remains uncertain. Trimming removed 0 bases from V and 2 bases from J; junction bases left unmatched: 17. The CDR3 has 20 residues. As DNA, the CDR3 is TGTGCCAGCAGTTACTCGATCCGGGAGGGCCGAGAAGCCGCACAAGAGACCCAGTACTTC. Its protein is CASSYSIREGREAAQETQYF.

The chain carries TRBV5-1 and TRBJ2-1, with 7 bases fitting TRBD2. There are 16 residues in the CDR3. Germline V gives CDR1 SGHRS, CDR2 YFSETQ. J was trimmed by 0 bases and V by 0 bases; bases with no gene match: 3. CDR3 coding DNA: TGCGCCAGCAGCTTGGGCGGGGGTCACTCCTACAATGAGCAGTTCTTC. It is translated as CASSLGGGHSYNEQFF.

DNA of the CDR3: TGTGCCAGCAGGCCGGGGAGGGTGGCTAACTATGGCTACACCTTC. Protein sequence: CASRPGRVANYGYTF. The chain employs TRBV2 and TRBJ1-2; no definite D call. V was shortened by 6 bases and J by 0 bases, with 14 bases between the two germline ends. CDR3 size: 15 residues. Germline-derived CDR1 and CDR2 are SNHLY and FYNNEI.

Remarks on this clonotype: Since a much larger clone is just one base distant, this may be a read error. The chain combines TRBV5-8 with TRBJ2-3; tentative D call: TRBD1 (5 bases). V lost 4 bases and J lost 2, with 14 bases in between. Germline V gives CDR1 SGHTS, CDR2 YDEGEE. CDR3 length: 15 amino acids. CDR3 coding DNA: TGTGCCAGCAGCATCGACAGACCACCCACAGATACGCAGTATTTT. This gives the protein CASSIDRPPTDTQYF.

This clonotype has more than one count but fewer than ten. The CDR3 bases are TGCAGTGCTTCCCAGAGAAGGAGCACAGATACGCAGTATTTT. Protein sequence: CSASQRRSTDTQYF. This chain uses TRBV20-1 with TRBJ2-3; D unclear. Germline lookup yields CDR1 DFQATT and CDR2 SNEGSKA (reference sequence). The CDR3 contains 14 residues. V was pared by 5 bases and J by 0 bases, with 12 bases between.

This rearrangement joins TRBV20-1 to TRBJ2-3, with a weak D call TRBD2 (5 bases). Germline CDR1 reads DFQATT; CDR2 reads SNEGSKA (reference sequence). Trimming removed 8 bases from V and 1 base from J, with 10 bases in between. CDR3 length: 12 residues. CDR3 amino acids: CSTDLGTDTQYF. In nucleotides, the CDR3 is TGCAGTACGGACTTAGGCACAGATACGCAGTATTTT.

The rearrangement links TRBV28 to TRBJ2-7; D is unclear. V lost 6 bases to trimming and J lost 0 bases, with 15 bases between them. This CDR3 has 15 residues. Germline CDR1 is MDHEN and CDR2 is SYDVKM. The CDR3 DNA is TGTGCCAGCAGCCCCGGGCACTCGAGCTCCTACGAGCAGTACTTC. It encodes CASSPGHSSSYEQYF.

The V call is TRBV30, the J call TRBJ2-1; the D gene is possibly TRBD2 (5 bases). CDR1 GTSNPN and CDR2 SVGIG come from the germline V gene (reference sequence). The V and J ends lost 0 bases and 6 bases respectively, with 12 bases between them. The CDR3 consists of 14 residues. The CDR3 coding sequence is TGTGCCTGGAGTGTCACTAGTACCCTCAATGAGCAGTTCTTC. Translation gives CAWSVTSTLNEQFF.

This clonotype was observed a few times. The chain couples TRBV2 to TRBJ2-1; 7 bases map to TRBD2. The CDR3 contains 15 residues. V dropped 6 bases and J dropped 0; count of bases not matched to a gene: 5. From germline, CDR1 is SNHLY and CDR2 FYNNEI. In DNA, the CDR3 is TGTGCCAGCAGGGGAGCGGGAACCTCCTACAATGAGCAGTTCTTC. Protein sequence: CASRGAGTSYNEQFF.